Below, 10 T cell receptor beta chains from the same sample are listed, as sequenced in a study of cytomegalovirus exposure and HLA in healthy donors. PCR used 60 Vbeta primers and 13 Jbeta primers. Generated by immunoSEQ multiplex PCR, the TCRdb table keeps only in-frame clones and is missing some. The data hold roughly 80,000 clones, with approximately 62% observed a single time. Source material: PBMCs. The source of these receptors is a male donor in good health and CMV-seropositive.

The V call is TRBV5-5, the J call TRBJ2-1; tentative D call: TRBD2 (6 bases). This CDR3 contains 15 residues. V shed 3 bases and J shed 5 bases, with 15 bases lying between them. CDR1 is SGHKS and CDR2 is YYEKEE in the germline V gene (reference sequence). The CDR3 DNA reads TGTGCCAGCAGCTCCTTGGGACTGGCAGACAATGAGCAGTTCTTC. It is translated as CASSSLGLADNEQFF.

The chain links TRBV9 to TRBJ2-1; D may be TRBD1 (7 bases). V was shortened by 0 bases and J by 6 bases, with 13 bases between the two germline ends. The V gene's germline CDR1 is SGDLS and CDR2 YYNGEE. This CDR3 is built from 15 residues. CDR3 sequence: CASSVEGAGINEQFF. Written as DNA, the CDR3 is TGTGCCAGCAGCGTAGAGGGGGCGGGAATCAATGAGCAGTTCTTC. The complete variable domain, with remaining parts taken from reference TRBV9 and TRBJ2-1, reads DSGVTQTPKHLITATGQRVTLRCSPRSGDLSVYWYQQSLDQGLQFLIQYYNGEERAKGNILERFSAQQFPDLHSELNLSSLELGDSALYFCASSVEGAGINEQFFGPGTRLTVL.

The CDR3 DNA reads TGTGCCAGCAGCCCGGAGCTGAACACTGAAGCTTTCTTT. Its protein is CASSPELNTEAFF. The chain combines TRBV5-4 with TRBJ1-1; no definite D call. Germline V gene data show CDR1 as SGHNT and CDR2 as YYREEE (reference sequence). V lost 4 bases and J 0 bases, leaving 7 bases between the germline ends. There are 13 residues in the CDR3.

This clone has only one observation. The J gene is TRBJ2-5, the V gene TRBV2; 8 nucleotides agree with TRBD1. CDR3 length: 13 amino acids. Losses at the gene ends were 5 bases for V and 5 bases for J; bases not matched to a gene: 4. Germline V gene data show CDR1 as SNHLY and CDR2 as FYNNEI. CDR3 region: CASSKDRDETQYF. Here the CDR3 DNA reads TGTGCCAGCAGTAAGGACAGGGACGAGACCCAGTACTTC.

Here the CDR3 DNA reads TGTGCCAGCAGCTCCCGGGACTCGTACACCGGGGAGCTGTTTTTT. It yields the protein CASSSRDSYTGELFF. The rearrangement links TRBV9 to TRBJ2-2; maybe TRBD2 (6 bases). The CDR3 covers 15 residues. Germline V CDR1 and CDR2: SGDLS, YYNGEE. The V gene lost 4 bases and the J gene lost 3 bases, with 13 bases spanning the gap.

This clone showed up just a few times. The chain employs TRBV18 and TRBJ2-3, with unresolved D. The CDR3 consists of 12 residues. Trimming left V 3 bases short and J 4 bases short, with 5 bases between. Germline CDR1 and CDR2: KGHSH and LQKENI. DNA for the CDR3: TGTGCCAGCTCACCGTTCGCAGATACGCAGTATTTT. It specifies CASSPFADTQYF.

The rearrangement joins TRBV15 to TRBJ1-1, with D possibly matching TRBD1 (6 bases). The CDR3 spans 12 residues. Trimming left V 0 bases short and J 8 bases short, with 7 bases between. CDR1 LNHNV and CDR2 YYDKDF come from the germline V gene (reference sequence). The CDR3 region is CATSRDTGEAFF. In DNA form, the CDR3 reads TGTGCCACCAGCAGAGACACAGGGGAAGCTTTCTTT.

The chain combines TRBV28 with TRBJ2-2, with TRBD1 identical over 9 bases. V lost 5 bases, J lost 6 bases, and 7 bases stayed unmatched. The V gene's germline CDR1 is MDHEN and CDR2 SYDVKM. This CDR3 comprises 15 residues. For the CDR3, the DNA is TGTGCCAGCAGTGCAGGACAGGGGATAGCCGGGGAGCTGTTTTTT. This gives the protein CASSAGQGIAGELFF.

V gene TRBV5-8 combines with J gene TRBJ2-1; tentatively, D is TRBD2 (5 bases). Germline V gene data show CDR1 as SGHTS and CDR2 as YDEGEE. The CDR3 has 15 residues. Trimming took 0 bases from V and 6 from J, leaving 13 bases between them. CDR3 coding DNA: TGTGCCAGCAGCTTGGCGAGGGTAAATGCCAATGAGCAGTTCTTC. Protein product: CASSLARVNANEQFF.

In this sample, this clone turned up a few times. The chain is built from TRBV4-1 and TRBJ2-5; 8 nucleotides agree with TRBD2. With the DNA end fitting TRBJ2-7 better, the J assignment may be wrong. The germline gives CDR1 MGHRA, CDR2 YSYEKL. The CDR3 sequence is 13 residues long. The CDR3 DNA reads TGCGCCAGCAGCCGGGGACTAGACTACGAGCAGTACTTC. This codes for CASSRGLDYEQYF.